The next 30 T cell receptor beta chains were all read from a single sample in a study of cytomegalovirus exposure and HLA in healthy donors (dated by TCRdb to the late 2010s). The library was obtained by the immunoSEQ multiplex PCR assay. For the multiplex PCR, a mixture combining 60 forward primers for TCR Vbeta segments and 13 reverse primers for TCR Jbeta segments was used. TCRdb re-hosts the immuneACCESS table, in-frame sequences only. Its copies lack some clones; in the studies checked, an unresolved V gene accounts for under half of them, and the cause for the rest is not known. This sample is represented by more than 80,000 clones; roughly 76% of them were singletons. The ten largest clones take up about 8% of the sample. The specimen sequenced was PBMCs. These TCRs come from a human donor in good health.

V usage is TRBV6-5 and J usage is TRBJ1-2; D is ambiguous. This CDR3 has 13 amino acids. The germline gives CDR1 MNHEY, CDR2 SVGAGI. Trimming stripped 0 bases from V and 7 bases from J, with 9 bases between. This CDR3 is CASSYSRESGYTF. CDR3 in DNA: TGTGCCAGCAGTTACTCGAGGGAATCTGGCTACACCTTC.

This sequence joins TRBV27 and TRBJ2-5; weak D call: TRBD1 (7 bases). V lost 6 bases and J 1 base, leaving 15 bases between the germline ends. Germline V gives CDR1 MNHEY, CDR2 SMNVEV (reference sequence). There are 15 residues in the CDR3. The CDR3 spells CASSPGTAGQETQYF. CDR3 bases: TGTGCCAGCAGCCCCGGGACAGCGGGCCAAGAGACCCAGTACTTC.

The chain has TRBV5-1 and TRBJ2-3, with 11 bases identical to TRBD1. Trimming took 4 bases from V and 5 from J; bases not matched to a gene: 6. Germline CDR1 SGHRS, CDR2 YFSETQ. The CDR3 spans 15 residues. This CDR3 reads CASSRDRGFGDTQYF. The CDR3 coding sequence is TGCGCCAGCAGCCGGGACAGGGGGTTCGGAGATACGCAGTATTTT.

This chain connects TRBV27 to TRBJ2-7, with D perhaps matching TRBD2 (6 bases). The V and J ends lost 6 bases and 4 bases respectively, with 22 bases between them. Germline V lookup: CDR1 MNHEY, CDR2 SMNVEV (reference sequence). This CDR3 contains 16 residues. CDR3 region: CASRQHIPGENYEQYF. The CDR3 coding sequence is TGTGCCAGCAGACAACACATACCGGGGGAGAATTACGAGCAGTACTTC.

This clone was recorded only once. The chain couples TRBV7-9 to TRBJ2-1; 12 bases are shared with TRBD2. Germline loops: CDR1 SEHNR, CDR2 FQNEAQ (reference sequence). V shed 4 bases, J shed 7 bases, and the junction held 8 bases outside the gene matches. The CDR3 length is 16 residues. DNA of the CDR3: TGTGCCAGCAGCTCCGGACTAGCGGGGAACTCGAATGAGCAGTTCTTC. Its protein product is CASSSGLAGNSNEQFF.

V is TRBV5-1 and J is TRBJ2-7, with 7 bases fitting TRBD1. The germline gives CDR1 SGHRS, CDR2 YFSETQ. The V segment lost 3 bases and the J segment 7 bases; nucleotides outside the gene matches: 7. The CDR3 is 13 residues long. CDR3 bases: TGCGCCAGCAGCTCGGTAGCAGGGGGTGAGCAGTACTTC. Translated, it gives CASSSVAGGEQYF.

This chain connects TRBV30 to TRBJ1-2; 11 bases are shared with TRBD1. CDR1 is GTSNPN and CDR2 is SVGIG in the germline V gene (reference sequence). The CDR3 loop spans 14 amino acids. The V gene end was trimmed by 3 bases and the J gene end by 5 bases; junction bases not matched to a gene: 5. The CDR3 is CAWSGTGGSYGYTF. The CDR3 DNA sequence: TGTGCCTGGAGCGGGACAGGGGGTTCTTATGGCTACACCTTC.

This chain joins TRBV7-2 and TRBJ2-1; D is perhaps TRBD1 (5 bases). This CDR3 region has 16 residues. With 1 base removed from V and 0 bases from J, the gap between germline ends came to 10 bases. In germline, CDR1 is SGHTA, CDR2 FQGNSA. The CDR3 loop is CASSLVGRISYNEQFF. The CDR3 DNA reads as TGTGCCAGCAGCTTAGTGGGGCGGATCTCCTACAATGAGCAGTTCTTC.

V and J are TRBV9 and TRBJ2-3; D unclear. The CDR3 has 17 amino acids. Trimming pared 3 bases from V and 2 bases from J, leaving 19 bases between. Looked up from germline, CDR1 is SGDLS and CDR2 is YYNGEE. DNA of the CDR3: TGTGCCAGCAGCGAGCCCTCGGCGGCCCGGTACACAGATACGCAGTATTTT. Protein: CASSEPSAARYTDTQYF. The variable domain in full, completed from reference TRBV9 and TRBJ2-3, reads DSGVTQTPKHLITATGQRVTLRCSPRSGDLSVYWYQQSLDQGLQFLIQYYNGEERAKGNILERFSAQQFPDLHSELNLSSLELGDSALYFCASSEPSAARYTDTQYFGPGTRLTVL.

A remark on this clone: A junction end diverges from the germline sequence, so it may reflect a read error. The chain combines TRBV30 with TRBJ2-7; 7 bases agree with TRBD1. CDR3 size: 14 residues. Germline values: CDR1 GTSNPN, CDR2 SVGIG (reference sequence). The CDR3 nucleotides are TGTGCCTGGAGTCCCAGGGGGTCCTCCCACGAGCAGTACTTC. Translated, it gives CAWSPRGSSHEQYF.

The rearrangement joins TRBV29-1 to TRBJ1-3; a possible D gene is TRBD1 (6 bases). The CDR3 covers 14 residues. Germline V gives CDR1 SQVTM, CDR2 ANQGSEA. Deletions cut 1 base from V and 0 bases from J, with 7 bases between. This CDR3 reads CSVEVDSSGNTIYF. CDR3 DNA: TGCAGCGTTGAAGTGGACAGCTCTGGAAACACCATATATTTT.

The chain has TRBV10-3 and TRBJ2-7, with 9 bases that match TRBD1. Germline assignment: CDR1 ENHRY and CDR2 SYGVKD. This CDR3 contains 12 residues. J was trimmed by 4 bases and V by 10 bases; bases with no gene match: 5. CDR3 nucleotides: TGTGCCACCATGGGACAGGGTTACGAGCAGTACTTC. Protein: CATMGQGYEQYF.

The chain is built from TRBV4-3 and TRBJ2-1; 12 positions agree with TRBD2. The CDR3 runs 22 residues. J lost 0 bases, V lost 0 bases, and 15 bases had no gene match. Germline assignment: CDR1 LGHNA and CDR2 YSLEER. DNA for the CDR3: TGCGCCAGCAGCCAAGATGGGGGTACTAGCGGGAGGTTGGAGAGCTCCTACAATGAGCAGTTCTTC. Protein sequence: CASSQDGGTSGRLESSYNEQFF.

V is TRBV5-4 and J is TRBJ2-3; 7 bases line up with TRBD2. The CDR3 consists of 15 residues. The germline V gene has CDR1 SGHNT and CDR2 YYREEE (reference sequence). With 5 bases clipped from V and 2 bases from J, the junction kept 8 bases outside the gene matches. The CDR3 reads CASSYGAGDTDTQYF. The CDR3 DNA reads TGTGCCAGCAGTTATGGTGCGGGGGACACAGATACGCAGTATTTT.

This clone showed up just once. V and J are TRBV2 and TRBJ2-1; 8 positions match TRBD2. The CDR3 runs to 14 residues. The germline CDR1 and CDR2 sequences are SNHLY and FYNNEI. The J segment lost 8 bases and the V segment lost 6 bases, leaving 9 bases of the junction unmatched. CDR3 protein: CASRPGLAFHEQFF. For the CDR3, the DNA is TGTGCCAGCAGACCCGGACTAGCATTCCATGAGCAGTTCTTC.

The V gene is TRBV5-1, the J gene TRBJ2-2; 11 bases are a match to TRBD2. The length of the CDR3 is 15 residues. The junction had 3 bases not matched to a gene; V was cut back by 4 bases and J by 4 bases. Germline-derived CDR1 and CDR2 are SGHRS and YFSETQ. The CDR3 sequence: CASSLAGGSTGELFF. CDR3 sequence (DNA): TGCGCCAGCAGCCTAGCGGGAGGTAGCACCGGGGAGCTGTTTTTT.

This clone appeared a single time. The chain combines TRBV2 with TRBJ2-7; weak D call: TRBD1 (5 bases). The CDR3 length is 16 residues. Germline values: CDR1 SNHLY, CDR2 FYNNEI. V was trimmed by 3 bases and J by 1 base, leaving 16 bases between them. The CDR3 loop is CASSDREVGKSYEQYF. The CDR3, as DNA: TGTGCCAGCAGTGACAGGGAAGTGGGCAAGTCCTACGAGCAGTACTTC.

The chain recombines TRBV7-9 with TRBJ2-6, with TRBD2 matching over 9 bases. Trimming took 1 base from V and 2 from J; bases not matched to a gene: 6. Germline values: CDR1 SEHNR, CDR2 FQNEAQ (reference sequence). This CDR3 comprises 18 residues. CDR3 loop: CASSLGGRGGTGANVLTF. As DNA, the CDR3 is TGTGCCAGCAGCTTAGGCGGGAGGGGAGGTACTGGGGCCAACGTCCTGACTTTC.

The chain has TRBV19 and TRBJ2-1; 9 bases line up with TRBD1. CDR3 length equals 15 residues. With 3 bases clipped from V and 7 bases from J, the junction kept 7 bases outside the gene matches. The V gene's germline CDR1 is LNHDA and CDR2 SQIVND (reference sequence). CDR3 coding DNA: TGTGCCAGTAGTATCTTCGGGACAGGGAATAATGAGCAGTTCTTC. This encodes CASSIFGTGNNEQFF.

The rearrangement joins TRBV7-9 to TRBJ1-1; D may be TRBD1 (6 bases). Germline V CDR1 and CDR2: SEHNR, FQNEAQ (reference sequence). Deletions cut 5 bases from V and 6 bases from J, with 7 bases between. The CDR3 covers 11 residues. The CDR3 sequence: CASSTGSEAFF. The DNA of the CDR3 is TGTGCCAGCAGCACAGGGTCTGAAGCTTTCTTT. Complete variable domain (other parts from reference TRBV7-9 and TRBJ1-1): DTGVSQNPRHKITKRGQNVTFRCDPISEHNRLYWYRQTLGQGPEFLTYFQNEAQLEKSRLLSDRFSAERPKGSFSTLEIQRTEQGDSAMYLCASSTGSEAFFGQGTRLTVV.

Points on this clone: The sample contains more than one DNA sequence encoding this CDR3. The V and J genes are TRBV9 and TRBJ1-5; maybe TRBD1 (6 bases). Germline V lookup: CDR1 SGDLS, CDR2 YYNGEE. The V and J ends lost 2 bases and 0 bases respectively, with 9 bases between them. CDR3 length equals 15 residues. The CDR3 DNA sequence: TGTGCCAGCAGCGTGGACAGCTATAGCAATCAGCCCCAGCATTTT. Translation gives CASSVDSYSNQPQHF. Complete variable domain (other parts from reference TRBV9 and TRBJ1-5): DSGVTQTPKHLITATGQRVTLRCSPRSGDLSVYWYQQSLDQGLQFLIQYYNGEERAKGNILERFSAQQFPDLHSELNLSSLELGDSALYFCASSVDSYSNQPQHFGDGTRLSIL.

This clone has just one count. This chain connects TRBV19 to TRBJ2-2, with unresolved D. Trimming shortened V by 2 bases and J by 3 bases, and 4 bases separated the two germline ends. CDR3 length: 13 residues. The germline CDR1 and CDR2 sequences are LNHDA and SQIVND (reference sequence). The CDR3 region has the DNA TGTGCCAGTAGTATAATAGACACCGGGGAGCTGTTTTTT. Translated: CASSIIDTGELFF.

CDR3 protein: CASSDLRNTEAFF. CDR3 coding DNA: TGTGCCAGCAGTGACCTCAGAAACACTGAAGCTTTCTTT. The V gene is TRBV6-1, the J gene TRBJ1-1; no firm D call. This CDR3 has 13 amino acids. Deletions cut 3 bases from V and 2 bases from J, with 7 bases between. Germline CDR1 is MNHNS and CDR2 is SASEGT.

This clone occurred once. This chain connects TRBV6-1 to TRBJ1-4, with 8 bases that match TRBD1. The CDR3 totals 15 residues. Germline values: CDR1 MNHNS, CDR2 SASEGT. With 6 bases clipped from V and 2 bases from J, the junction kept 5 bases outside the gene matches. The CDR3 coding sequence is TGTGCCAGCAGGGACAGGGATGGGACTAATGAAAAACTGTTTTTT. Protein product: CASRDRDGTNEKLFF.

CDR3 DNA sequence: TGTGCCAGCAGAGCTAGCGGATCCTACGAGCAGTACTTC. This translates into CASRASGSYEQYF. The chain is built from TRBV5-4 and TRBJ2-7; TRBD2 matches at 7 bases. This CDR3 spans 13 amino acids. The germline CDR1 and CDR2 sequences are SGHNT and YYREEE (reference sequence). The trim removed 5 bases at V and 1 base at J, leaving 3 bases unmatched.

The genes are TRBV6-1 and TRBJ1-2; 9 bases fit TRBD1. The V segment lost 4 bases and the J segment 4 bases; nucleotides outside the gene matches: 4. The CDR3 contains 14 residues. In germline, CDR1 is MNHNS, CDR2 SASEGT. The CDR3 DNA reads as TGTGCCAGCAGTGCGGGACAGGGCGGCTATGGCTACACCTTC. Translating gives CASSAGQGGYGYTF.

The chain has TRBV10-3 and TRBJ1-5, with TRBD1 as a possible D gene (6 bases). Looked up from germline, CDR1 is ENHRY and CDR2 is SYGVKD. The CDR3 sequence is 14 residues long. Trimming shortened V by 6 bases and J by 4 bases, and 13 bases separated the two germline ends. This chain's CDR3 is CAIRPTGDNQPQHF. The CDR3 DNA reads TGTGCCATCAGACCGACAGGAGATAATCAGCCCCAGCATTTT.

The rearrangement uses TRBV5-8 and TRBJ2-3; D is undetermined. CDR3 size: 14 residues. Trimming took 3 bases from V and 2 from J, leaving 10 bases between them. Germline V gene data show CDR1 as SGHTS and CDR2 as YDEGEE. The CDR3 DNA follows: TGTGCCAGCAGCTCCCCCAGGCCCACAGATACGCAGTATTTT. It is translated as CASSSPRPTDTQYF.

The J gene is TRBJ2-7, the V gene TRBV9, with 9 bases aligning to TRBD1. This CDR3 has 15 amino acids. V lost 2 bases and J lost 3; bases outside the gene matches: 6. The germline V gene encodes CDR1 SGDLS and CDR2 YYNGEE. The CDR3 loop reads CASSVGQGLFYEQYF. The CDR3 DNA sequence: TGTGCCAGCAGCGTTGGACAGGGGTTATTCTACGAGCAGTACTTC.

The chain joins TRBV2 to TRBJ2-3; no clear D gene. The length of the CDR3 is 14 residues. Germline V gives CDR1 SNHLY, CDR2 FYNNEI. Trimming left V 4 bases short and J 2 bases short, with 10 bases between. The CDR3 region has the DNA TGTGCCAGCAGTGCAACGGGTATCACAGATACGCAGTATTTT. Protein sequence: CASSATGITDTQYF.